This T cell receptor (beta chain) was recovered during a study of T-cell memory formation after mild COVID-19. At the level of the study: Clusters were largely donor specific.

This clonotype was counted between two and nine times. Its antigen is undetermined. TCRdb processed the 5' RACE reads anew with MiXCR; each CDR3 protein has one entry. This table has around 370,000 distinct CDR3 sequences, roughly 21% appearing once. Germline V CDR1 and CDR2: SQVTM, ANQGSEA. The V end was cut by 3 bases, the J end by 2 bases, with 11 bases between. CDR3 length: 13 residues. Study conclusions and caveats: Memory from before infection featured some responding clones, which suggests cross-reactive memory joined. Shrinking CD4+ clones resided mostly in CM and EM, and CD8+ ones in EMRA. CD4/CD8 balance held among clones contracting day 15 to 85, and later expanders leaned CD4+.

Sequenced: PBMCs or a T cell subset sorted from them (not recorded which). The clonotype originates from an adult woman who had mild COVID-19 (a few samples of this study predate the infection). Cell type and time point are not known. The chain carries TRBV29-1 and TRBJ2-7, with D perhaps TRBD1 (6 bases). The CDR3 protein is CSVDPGQPYEQYF. DNA for the CDR3: TGCAGCGTTGACCCGGGACAACCCTACGAGCAGTACTTC.